The present entry profiles one T cell receptor beta chain with its context. The data were obtained in a study of blood T cell repertoires in COVID-19. Overall study context: Samples came from the United States, Italy and Spain, spanning acute and convalescent COVID-19.

The germline CDR1 and CDR2 sequences are KGHSH and LQKENI. This CDR3 is 14 amino acids long. V shed 5 bases and J 5 bases; nucleotides not matched to a gene: 6. Repertoires were generated with immunoSEQ multiplex PCR, while TCRdb's copy carries only in-frame clones and drops some. Among about 300,000 clones, about nine tenths were seen once, and the ten largest hold approximately 6.5%. Sample: peripheral blood. This clonotype was sampled from a woman between 45 and 65 years old with COVID-19, enrolled during active disease. The chain couples TRBV18 to TRBJ2-3; 8 bases line up with TRBD1. DNA for the CDR3: TGTGCCAGCTCAAGACAGGGGCCCGGAGATACGCAGTATTTT. Its protein product is CASSRQGPGDTQYF.